Sequencing of this T cell receptor (beta chain) was carried out in a study of blood T cell repertoires in COVID-19. Background on the study: Sample material is recorded as cDNA or gDNA derived from T cells, B-cell-depleted T cells, or PBMCs.

The CDR3 extends over 14 amino acids. CDR1 and CDR2 from the germline V gene are SGHTA and FQGNSA. Trimming removed 5 bases from V and 1 base from J; junction bases left unmatched: 3. This clone appeared once. Original processing methods: Estimated nucleated cell counts came from reference gene primer amplification. Clones were sequenced by immunoSEQ multiplex PCR, and TCRdb holds only the in-frame ones, with some missing. From that table come the V and J calls and clone size; the DNA was used to work out D and trimming. The sample holds about 410,000 clones, 80% to 90% seen once. The sample consisted of peripheral blood. The receptor was derived from a woman younger than 45 with active or convalescent COVID-19. The V and J genes are TRBV7-2 and TRBJ2-5, with 8 bases identical to TRBD1. The CDR3 DNA follows: TGTGCCAGCAGCGGACAGGGCTCCCAAGAGACCCAGTACTTC. Its protein is CASSGQGSQETQYF.